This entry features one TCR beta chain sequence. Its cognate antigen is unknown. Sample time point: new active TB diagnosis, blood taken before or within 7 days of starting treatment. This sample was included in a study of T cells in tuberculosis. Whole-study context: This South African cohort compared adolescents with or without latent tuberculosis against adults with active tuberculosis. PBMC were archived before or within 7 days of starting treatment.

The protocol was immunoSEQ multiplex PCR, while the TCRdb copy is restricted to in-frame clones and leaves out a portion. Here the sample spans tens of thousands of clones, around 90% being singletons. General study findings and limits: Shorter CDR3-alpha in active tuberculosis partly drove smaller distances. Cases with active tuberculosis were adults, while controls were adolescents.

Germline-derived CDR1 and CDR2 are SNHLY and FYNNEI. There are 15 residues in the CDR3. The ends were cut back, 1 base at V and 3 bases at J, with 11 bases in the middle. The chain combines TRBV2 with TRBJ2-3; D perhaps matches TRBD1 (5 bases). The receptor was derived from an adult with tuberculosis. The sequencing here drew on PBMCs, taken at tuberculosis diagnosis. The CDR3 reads CASSEGQPPTDTQYF. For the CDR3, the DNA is TGTGCCAGCAGTGAAGGACAGCCTCCGACAGATACGCAGTATTTT.